The source of this TCR beta chain is a study of neurological immune-mediated disorders. In germline, CDR1 is DFQATT, CDR2 SNEGSKA (reference sequence). V lost 6 bases, J lost 1 base, and 2 bases stayed unmatched. The CDR3 consists of 14 residues. Time point reported: technical triplicate 3. TCRdb re-analysed the 5' RACE reads in MiXCR, keeping a single row per CDR3 protein. The table has around 47,000 distinct CDR3 sequences, 20% to 25% seen once; the top ten hold approximately 4.2%. Ten or more counts support this clonotype. The sample consisted of PBMCs. The origin of this receptor is a man aged 60 to 69 with HTLV-1-associated myelopathy (HAM/TSP). The rearrangement links TRBV20-1 to TRBJ2-2; 10 bases are shared with TRBD2. In DNA, the CDR3 is TGCAGTGCAGCTAGCGGGAGGAACACCGGGGAGCTGTTTTTT. This gives the protein CSAASGRNTGELFF.